These 22 T cell receptor beta chains came from one sample sequenced in a study of blood T cell repertoires in COVID-19. Sequencing used immunoSEQ multiplex PCR; TCRdb keeps in-frame clones, though not all of them. This sample has 56,000 or so clones, with around nine tenths found just once. Sequenced material: peripheral blood. Receptors were obtained from a man in his fifties with acute or convalescent COVID-19.

The chain recombines TRBV11-3 with TRBJ1-1; D is unclear. V was trimmed by 7 bases and J by 1 base, leaving 10 bases between them. The CDR3 covers 13 residues. CDR1 and CDR2 from the germline V gene are SGHNT and YENEEA. In nucleotides, the CDR3 is TGTGCCAGCACCAACAGAGAGAACACTGAAGCTTTCTTT. Amino acid sequence: CASTNRENTEAFF.

This chain joins TRBV19 and TRBJ2-3; D is undetermined. The CDR3 loop spans 13 amino acids. CDR1 and CDR2 from the germline V gene are LNHDA and SQIVND (reference sequence). The V end was cut by 4 bases, the J end by 0 bases, with 5 bases between. As DNA, the CDR3 is TGTGCCAGTAGTACCCCAAGCACAGATACGCAGTATTTT. It is translated as CASSTPSTDTQYF.

The rearrangement uses TRBV7-2 and TRBJ1-2; no firm D call. In germline, CDR1 is SGHTA, CDR2 FQGNSA. The CDR3 is made up of 14 amino acids. V was trimmed by 4 bases and J by 1 base, leaving 10 bases between them. Written as DNA, the CDR3 is TGTGCCAGCAGCTCCCGGTCTTTTAACTATGGCTACACCTTC. Residues: CASSSRSFNYGYTF.

The chain carries TRBV11-1 and TRBJ2-7; 8 nucleotides agree with TRBD2. Germline-derived CDR1 and CDR2 are SGHAT and FQDESV (reference sequence). The CDR3 contains 15 residues. J was trimmed by 3 bases and V by 6 bases; bases with no gene match: 10. The CDR3 DNA follows: TGTGCCAGCAGGTTCAGTAGCGGGGTCGACTACGAGCAGTACTTC. This translates into CASRFSSGVDYEQYF.

CDR3 region: CASTQGSYNEQFF. In DNA, the CDR3 is TGTGCCAGCACCCAGGGTTCCTACAATGAGCAGTTCTTC. This chain uses TRBV6-5 with TRBJ2-1; a weak D match, TRBD1 (5 bases). CDR3 size: 13 residues. CDR1 and CDR2 (germline): MNHEY, SVGAGI. Trimming shortened V by 7 bases and J by 1 base, and 8 bases separated the two germline ends.

J is TRBJ1-1 and V is TRBV28; D not certain. There are 14 residues in the CDR3. V lost 4 bases and J lost 0, with 9 bases in between. Looked up from germline, CDR1 is MDHEN and CDR2 is SYDVKM. This chain's CDR3 is CASSSSSMNTEAFF. CDR3 nucleotide sequence: TGTGCCAGCAGTTCATCGAGTATGAACACTGAAGCTTTCTTT.

The CDR3 nucleotides are TGTGCCAGTAGTGGGACTTTTGGGGGAGAGACCCAGTACTTC. This codes for CASSGTFGGETQYF. The chain couples TRBV19 to TRBJ2-5; tentatively, D is TRBD2 (6 bases). Germline CDR1 and CDR2: LNHDA and SQIVND (reference sequence). CDR3 size: 14 residues. V was pared by 5 bases and J by 4 bases, with 14 bases between.

The chain combines TRBV28 with TRBJ2-7; perhaps TRBD2 as D (5 bases). The CDR3 has 11 amino acids. CDR1 and CDR2 from the germline V gene are MDHEN and SYDVKM. The V and J ends lost 8 bases and 12 bases respectively, with 17 bases between them. CDR3 in amino acids: CASGPRTGWYF. The CDR3 DNA reads as TGTGCCAGCGGCCCCAGGACGGGATGGTACTTC.

This chain joins TRBV7-9 and TRBJ2-1; D unresolved. The CDR3 is made up of 13 amino acids. V dropped 1 base and J dropped 9 bases, with 10 bases sitting between them. Germline V gene data show CDR1 as SEHNR and CDR2 as FQNEAQ (reference sequence). This CDR3 is CASSLEVGGEQFF. In DNA form, the CDR3 reads TGTGCCAGCAGCTTAGAAGTCGGCGGTGAGCAGTTCTTC.

This chain connects TRBV4-2 to TRBJ2-5; 12 nucleotides match TRBD2. The V and J ends lost 1 base and 5 bases, in that order; junction bases with no gene match: 14. The germline V gene has CDR1 LGHNA and CDR2 YNFKEQ. CDR3 size: 19 residues. CDR3 sequence: CASSQVWLAGGTVPETQYF. In DNA form, the CDR3 reads TGTGCCAGCAGCCAAGTTTGGCTAGCGGGAGGGACTGTCCCCGAGACCCAGTACTTC.

The count of this clone is one. CDR3 DNA: TGTGCCAGCAGTTACTCGGGAGGGCTCACAGATACGCAGTATTTT. It translates to CASSYSGGLTDTQYF. The V gene is TRBV6-5, the J gene TRBJ2-3, with 7 bases fitting TRBD2. The V gene end was trimmed by 0 bases and the J gene end by 2 bases; junction bases not matched to a gene: 2. There are 15 residues in the CDR3. CDR1 is MNHEY, CDR2 SVGAGI, per germline.

The chain employs TRBV19 and TRBJ2-7; 10 bases align to TRBD1. The CDR3 covers 14 residues. The junction had 6 bases not matched to a gene; V was cut back by 3 bases and J by 7 bases. CDR1 is LNHDA and CDR2 is SQIVND in the germline V gene (reference sequence). The CDR3 sequence is CASSIGTGVGEQYF. CDR3 sequence (DNA): TGTGCCAGTAGTATCGGGACAGGGGTGGGAGAGCAGTACTTC.

The rearrangement uses TRBV19 and TRBJ2-1; possibly TRBD2 for D (7 bases). Trimming removed 7 bases at V and 8 bases at J, with 18 bases between. CDR3 length equals 14 residues. Germline V gives CDR1 LNHDA, CDR2 SQIVND (reference sequence). The DNA of the CDR3 is TGTGCCAGTAATCGGGGGGCGAACGCCCATGAGCAGTTCTTC. It encodes CASNRGANAHEQFF. Looking up the rest from reference TRBV19 and TRBJ2-1 gives the full variable domain: DGGITQSPKYLFRKEGQNVTLSCEQNLNHDAMYWYRQDPGQGLRLIYYSQIVNDFQKGDIAEGYSVSREKKESFPLTVTSAQKNPTAFYLCASNRGANAHEQFFGPGTRLTVL.

In this sample, this clone turned up a few times. This sequence joins TRBV12-5 and TRBJ2-1; 7 bases align to TRBD2. Germline-derived CDR1 and CDR2 are LGHNT and FRNRAP. The CDR3 consists of 15 residues. V was clipped by 5 bases and J by 12 bases; unmatched bases: 16. CDR3 sequence (DNA): TGTGCTAGTGGTACACAAAGGGCAAGGGAGGGTTGGCAGTTCTTC. The encoded protein is CASGTQRAREGWQFF. Together with reference TRBV12-5 and TRBJ2-1, the CDR3 gives the full variable domain: DARVTQTPRHKVTEMGQEVTMRCQPILGHNTVFWYRQTMMQGLELLAYFRNRAPLDDSGMPKDRFSAEMPDATLATLKIQPSEPRDSAVYFCASGTQRAREGWQFFGPGTRLTVL.

This clone was found once. The chain couples TRBV12-3 or TRBV12-4 to TRBJ1-2; 9 nucleotides line up with TRBD1. The CDR3 runs 13 residues. The V gene end was trimmed by 6 bases and the J gene end by 7 bases; junction bases not matched to a gene: 6. CDR3 bases: TGTGCCAGCAGCTGGACAGGGGATGGTGGCTACACCTTC. Its translation: CASSWTGDGGYTF.

This chain uses TRBV6-1 with TRBJ2-2, with a tentative D call TRBD1 (5 bases). Per the germline V gene, CDR1 is MNHNS and CDR2 is SASEGT. The length of the CDR3 is 16 residues. Trimming removed 4 bases at V and 0 bases at J, with 12 bases between. CDR3 nucleotides: TGTGCCAGCAGTGTTAAATCGACAGCGAACACCGGGGAGCTGTTTTTT. Translated: CASSVKSTANTGELFF.

The table lists this clone with a few counts. This chain connects TRBV6-2 or TRBV6-3 to TRBJ1-5, with D maybe TRBD1 (5 bases). Germline CDR1 and CDR2: MNHEY and SVGEGT. Trimming took 2 bases from V and 4 from J, leaving 9 bases between them. This CDR3 contains 14 residues. The CDR3: CASSYIQENQPQHF. CDR3 sequence (DNA): TGTGCCAGCAGTTACATACAGGAGAATCAGCCCCAGCATTTT.

The chain employs TRBV4-1 and TRBJ1-5; D is ambiguous. Per the germline V gene, CDR1 is MGHRA and CDR2 is YSYEKL. Trimming took off 1 base at V and 1 base at J, with 11 bases between the two ends. The CDR3 consists of 16 residues. This CDR3 is CASSQGGSVSNQPQHF. The CDR3 nucleotides are TGCGCCAGCAGCCAAGGAGGTTCGGTGAGCAATCAGCCCCAGCATTTT.

The rearrangement uses TRBV12-3 or TRBV12-4 and TRBJ1-1, with no clear D. The CDR3 is 13 residues long. V gave up 3 bases and J gave up 2 bases, with 7 bases separating them. This CDR3 is CASSFLSNTEAFF. In DNA form, the CDR3 reads TGTGCCAGCAGTTTTTTGAGTAACACTGAAGCTTTCTTT.

The genes are TRBV30 and TRBJ1-5, with 7 bases aligning to TRBD1. Trimming cost V 1 base and J 5 bases; bases outside gene matches: 2. Germline V gene data show CDR1 as GTSNPN and CDR2 as SVGIG (reference sequence). The CDR3 length is 13 residues. CDR3 nucleotide sequence: TGTGCCTGGAGTGCCGGGACAGATCAGCCCCAGCATTTT. This encodes CAWSAGTDQPQHF.

The rearrangement uses TRBV11-3 and TRBJ2-3, with 8 bases aligning to TRBD1. Germline-derived CDR1 and CDR2 are SGHNT and YENEEA. CDR3 length: 19 residues. The V segment lost 5 bases and the J segment 0 bases; nucleotides outside the gene matches: 16. The DNA for the CDR3 is TGTGCCAGCAGCCCCGGACAGGGCGGCGGGGCCTATAGCACAGATACGCAGTATTTT. Its translation: CASSPGQGGGAYSTDTQYF.

This chain uses TRBV2 with TRBJ1-4; the match to TRBD1 covers 10 bases. Germline V lookup: CDR1 SNHLY, CDR2 FYNNEI. The CDR3 contains 14 residues. Trimming removed 7 bases from V and 5 bases from J; junction bases left unmatched: 4. CDR3 in amino acids: CASKTGGANEKLFF. CDR3 nucleotide sequence: TGTGCCAGCAAGACAGGGGGCGCGAATGAAAAACTGTTTTTT. The full variable domain, rest sourced from reference TRBV2 and TRBJ1-4, is EPEVTQTPSHQVTQMGQEVILRCVPISNHLYFYWYRQILGQKVEFLVSFYNNEISEKSEIFDDQFSVERPDGSNFTLKIRSTKLEDSAMYFCASKTGGANEKLFFGSGTQLSVL.